The 8 T cell receptor beta chains presented below share a single source sample, sequenced in a study of cytomegalovirus exposure and HLA in healthy donors. The PCR contained 60 Vbeta and 13 Jbeta primers. Method: immunoSEQ multiplex PCR; TCRdb's copy keeps in-frame clones and lacks some. The sample includes over 250,000 clones, under 80% seen only once; the top ten take around 2%. Sequenced input: PBMCs. Receptor source: a female donor in good health and CMV-seronegative.

The chain employs TRBV4-1 and TRBJ2-1; 8 bases agree with TRBD2. Losses at the gene ends were 4 bases for V and 0 bases for J; bases not matched to a gene: 8. Germline V lookup: CDR1 MGHRA, CDR2 YSYEKL. This CDR3 has 17 amino acids. The CDR3 nucleotides read TGCGCCAGCAGCCGTGGACTAGCCCCTAGCTCCTACAATGAGCAGTTCTTC. Protein product: CASSRGLAPSSYNEQFF.

With respect to this clone: Other DNA variants within this sample encode the same CDR3. The chain has TRBV5-1 and TRBJ2-7; TRBD2 is a possible D gene (6 bases). This CDR3 region has 13 residues. The germline gives CDR1 SGHRS, CDR2 YFSETQ. V gave up 2 bases and J gave up 1 base, with 7 bases separating them. The CDR3 sequence is CASSFGSSYEQYF. CDR3 DNA sequence: TGCGCCAGCAGCTTCGGGAGTTCCTACGAGCAGTACTTC. Complete variable domain (other parts from reference TRBV5-1 and TRBJ2-7): KAGVTQTPRYLIKTRGQQVTLSCSPISGHRSVSWYQQTPGQGLQFLFEYFSETQRNKGNFPGRFSGRQFSNSRSEMNVSTLELGDSALYLCASSFGSSYEQYFGPGTRLTVT.

This clone came up a few times. The rearrangement uses TRBV19 and TRBJ2-3, with a tentative D call TRBD2 (6 bases). This CDR3 comprises 15 residues. Germline V CDR1 and CDR2: LNHDA, SQIVND (reference sequence). V lost 5 bases to trimming and J lost 6 bases, with 18 bases between them. This chain's CDR3 is CASSPLPPGSDTQYF. DNA for the CDR3: TGTGCCAGTAGTCCCCTCCCCCCCGGGAGCGATACGCAGTATTTT.

This clone was detected a few times. This CDR3 is also generated by other DNA sequences in the sample. This chain joins TRBV28 and TRBJ1-2, with TRBD1 matching over 8 bases. The CDR3 sequence is 13 residues long. The germline CDR1 and CDR2 sequences are MDHEN and SYDVKM. Unmatched junction bases numbered 4, after V lost 6 bases and J lost 4 bases. The CDR3 sequence: CASSRTGGYGYTF. For the CDR3, the DNA is TGTGCCAGCAGCCGTACAGGGGGCTATGGCTACACCTTC.

This sequence joins TRBV6-1 and TRBJ2-1; tentatively, D is TRBD1 (6 bases). The CDR3 runs 15 residues. Trimming left V 1 base short and J 2 bases short, with 9 bases between. Germline loops: CDR1 MNHNS, CDR2 SASEGT. CDR3 DNA: TGTGCCAGCAGTGAAGATGGGGGCCCCTACAATGAGCAGTTCTTC. This gives the protein CASSEDGGPYNEQFF.

The gene calls are TRBV11-1 and TRBJ2-1, with D hard to call. This CDR3 comprises 12 residues. V shed 6 bases and J shed 6 bases, with 9 bases lying between them. Germline V gene lookup returns CDR1 SGHAT and CDR2 FQDESV (reference sequence). The CDR3 bases are TGTGCCAGCAGTTCTACTGGCAATGAGCAGTTCTTC. Protein product: CASSSTGNEQFF.

There are a few counts of this clone. CDR3 region: CAISGRLAGGYNEQFF. The CDR3 bases are TGTGCCATCAGTGGTAGACTAGCGGGAGGGTACAATGAGCAGTTCTTC. The gene calls are TRBV10-3 and TRBJ2-1; 14 nucleotides line up with TRBD2. The CDR3 length is 16 residues. V was clipped by 4 bases and J by 4 bases; unmatched bases: 3. Germline V gene lookup returns CDR1 ENHRY and CDR2 SYGVKD.

V gene TRBV5-1 combines with J gene TRBJ2-4; 8 bases match TRBD2. The V segment lost 0 bases and the J segment 13 bases; nucleotides outside the gene matches: 9. Germline V lookup: CDR1 SGHRS, CDR2 YFSETQ. The CDR3 covers 14 residues. The CDR3 is CASSLELAASPQYF. CDR3 coding DNA: TGCGCCAGCAGCTTGGAACTAGCGGCATCGCCCCAGTACTTC. The full variable domain, completed using reference TRBV5-1 and TRBJ2-4, is KAGVTQTPRYLIKTRGQQVTLSCSPISGHRSVSWYQQTPGQGLQFLFEYFSETQRNKGNFPGRFSGRQFSNSRSEMNVSTLELGDSALYLCASSLELAASPQYFGAGTRLSVL.